Described below is a single T cell receptor (beta chain) sequence and its context. Its specificity is unknown. This sample was included in a study of cytomegalovirus exposure and HLA in healthy donors. Findings and caveats of the study: It was reportedly the case that the classifier diagnosed cytomegalovirus status with high specificity and sensitivity. Whilst most TCR sequences proved rare, a subset of public TCRs occurred across many donors.

A multiplex PCR was run with 60 Vbeta primers and 13 Jbeta primers. Data came from immunoSEQ multiplex PCR; TCRdb stores just in-frame clones and leaves some out. The sample shows about 130,000 clones, around 78% of them seen only once. It was healthy bone marrow donors who served as donors. The V gene end was trimmed by 4 bases and the J gene end by 4 bases; junction bases not matched to a gene: 2. CDR1 is SQVTM and CDR2 is ANQGSEA in the germline V gene. CDR3 size: 13 residues. Sequencing was done on a sample of PBMCs. This sequence originates from a man in his fifties or sixties in good health and CMV-seropositive. This sequence joins TRBV29-1 and TRBJ2-5; TRBD2 agrees at 11 bases. CDR3 sequence (DNA): TGCAGCGTTGTGACTAGCGGGGCAGAGACCCAGTACTTC. Its translation: CSVVTSGAETQYF.